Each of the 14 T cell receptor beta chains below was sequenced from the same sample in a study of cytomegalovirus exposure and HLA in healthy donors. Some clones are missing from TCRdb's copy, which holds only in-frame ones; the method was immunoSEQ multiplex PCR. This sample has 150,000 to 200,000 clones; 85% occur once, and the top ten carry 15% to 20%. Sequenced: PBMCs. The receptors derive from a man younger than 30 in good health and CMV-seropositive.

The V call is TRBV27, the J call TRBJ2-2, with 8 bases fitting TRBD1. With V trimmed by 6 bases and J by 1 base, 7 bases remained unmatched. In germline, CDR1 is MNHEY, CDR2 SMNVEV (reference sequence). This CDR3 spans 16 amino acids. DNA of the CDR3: TGTGCCAGCAGAGACGCCGGGACAGGGAACACCGGGGAGCTGTTTTTT. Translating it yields CASRDAGTGNTGELFF.

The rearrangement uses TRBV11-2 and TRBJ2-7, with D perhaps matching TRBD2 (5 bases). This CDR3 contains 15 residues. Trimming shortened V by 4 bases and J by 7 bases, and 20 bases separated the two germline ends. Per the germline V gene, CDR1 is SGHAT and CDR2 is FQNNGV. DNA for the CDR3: TGTGCCAGCAGCTCAGAATCCGGGCTTAGAGGGGAGCAGTACTTC. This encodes CASSSESGLRGEQYF.

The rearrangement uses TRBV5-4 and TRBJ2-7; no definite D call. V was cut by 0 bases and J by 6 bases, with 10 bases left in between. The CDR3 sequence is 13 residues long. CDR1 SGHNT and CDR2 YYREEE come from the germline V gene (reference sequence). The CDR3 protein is CASSLGASLEQYF. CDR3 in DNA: TGTGCCAGCAGCTTGGGGGCGAGTCTCGAGCAGTACTTC.

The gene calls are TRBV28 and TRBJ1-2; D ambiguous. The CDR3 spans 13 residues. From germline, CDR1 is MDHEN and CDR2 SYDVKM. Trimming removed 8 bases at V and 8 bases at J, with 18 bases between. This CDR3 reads CASGTGPTGGYTF. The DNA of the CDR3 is TGTGCCAGCGGAACCGGGCCAACGGGAGGCTACACCTTC.

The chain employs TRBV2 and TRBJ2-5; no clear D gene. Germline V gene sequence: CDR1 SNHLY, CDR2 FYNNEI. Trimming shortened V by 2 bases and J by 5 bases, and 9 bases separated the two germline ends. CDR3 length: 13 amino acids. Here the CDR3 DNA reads TGTGCCAGCAGTGAATGGTCAGCGGAGACCCAGTACTTC. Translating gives CASSEWSAETQYF. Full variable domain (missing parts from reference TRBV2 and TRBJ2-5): EPEVTQTPSHQVTQMGQEVILRCVPISNHLYFYWYRQILGQKVEFLVSFYNNEISEKSEIFDDQFSVERPDGSNFTLKIRSTKLEDSAMYFCASSEWSAETQYFGPGTRLLVL.

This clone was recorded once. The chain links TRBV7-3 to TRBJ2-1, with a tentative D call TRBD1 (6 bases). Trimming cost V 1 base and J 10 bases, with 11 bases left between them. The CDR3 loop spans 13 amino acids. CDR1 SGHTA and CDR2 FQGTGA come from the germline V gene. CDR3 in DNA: TGTGCCAGCAGCTTAAGGGGGCTAGGGGAGCAGTTCTTC. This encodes CASSLRGLGEQFF.

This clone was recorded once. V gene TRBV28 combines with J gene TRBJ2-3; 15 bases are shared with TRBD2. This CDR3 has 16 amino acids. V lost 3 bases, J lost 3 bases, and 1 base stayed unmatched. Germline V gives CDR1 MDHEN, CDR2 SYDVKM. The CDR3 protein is CASSLGTSGGTDTQYF. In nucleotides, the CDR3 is TGTGCCAGCAGTTTGGGGACTAGCGGGGGGACAGATACGCAGTATTTT. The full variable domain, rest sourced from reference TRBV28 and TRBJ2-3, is DVKVTQSSRYLVKRTGEKVFLECVQDMDHENMFWYRQDPGLGLRLIYFSYDVKMKEKGDIPEGYSVSREKKERFSLILESASTNQTSMYLCASSLGTSGGTDTQYFGPGTRLTVL.

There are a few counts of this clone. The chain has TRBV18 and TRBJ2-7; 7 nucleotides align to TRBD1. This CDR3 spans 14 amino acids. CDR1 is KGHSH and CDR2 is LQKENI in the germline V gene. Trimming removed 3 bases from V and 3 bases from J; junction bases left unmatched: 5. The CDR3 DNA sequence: TGTGCCAGCTCACCCCGACAGGGCGTCTACGAGCAGTACTTC. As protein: CASSPRQGVYEQYF.

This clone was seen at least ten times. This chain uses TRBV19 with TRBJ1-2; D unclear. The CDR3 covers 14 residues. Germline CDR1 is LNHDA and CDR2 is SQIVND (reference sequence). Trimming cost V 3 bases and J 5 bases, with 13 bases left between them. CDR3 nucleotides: TGTGCCAGTAGTATCGATCCAGGAGGATATGGCTACACCTTC. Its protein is CASSIDPGGYGYTF.

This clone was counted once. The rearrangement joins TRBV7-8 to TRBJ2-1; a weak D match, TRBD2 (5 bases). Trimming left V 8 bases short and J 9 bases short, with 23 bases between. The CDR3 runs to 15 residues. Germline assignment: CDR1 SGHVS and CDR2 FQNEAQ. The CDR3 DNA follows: TGTGCCAGCTCACCGGTCGTCGCGGAGGAGGTTGAGCAGTTCTTC. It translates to CASSPVVAEEVEQFF.

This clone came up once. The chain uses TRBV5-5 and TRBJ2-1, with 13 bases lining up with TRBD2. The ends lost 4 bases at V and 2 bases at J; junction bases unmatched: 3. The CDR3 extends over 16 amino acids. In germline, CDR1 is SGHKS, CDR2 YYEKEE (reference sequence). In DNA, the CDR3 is TGTGCCAGCAGCCACACTAGCGGGGGGGCCTACAATGAGCAGTTCTTC. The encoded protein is CASSHTSGGAYNEQFF.

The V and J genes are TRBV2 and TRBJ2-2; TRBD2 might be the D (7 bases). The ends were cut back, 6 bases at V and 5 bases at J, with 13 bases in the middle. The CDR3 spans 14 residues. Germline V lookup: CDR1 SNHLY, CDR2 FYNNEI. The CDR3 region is CASSGGRGTGELFF. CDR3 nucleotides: TGTGCCAGCAGCGGGGGGCGCGGGACCGGGGAGCTGTTTTTT.

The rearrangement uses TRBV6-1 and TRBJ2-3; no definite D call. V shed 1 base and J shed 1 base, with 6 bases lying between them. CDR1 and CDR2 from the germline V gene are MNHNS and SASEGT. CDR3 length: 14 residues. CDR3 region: CASSEDVGTDTQYF. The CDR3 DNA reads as TGTGCCAGCAGTGAAGATGTAGGCACAGATACGCAGTATTTT.

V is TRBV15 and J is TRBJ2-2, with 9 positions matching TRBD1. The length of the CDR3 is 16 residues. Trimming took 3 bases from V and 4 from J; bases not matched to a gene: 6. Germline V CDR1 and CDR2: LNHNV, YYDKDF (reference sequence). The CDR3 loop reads CATSRGTGFSTGELFF. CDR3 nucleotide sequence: TGTGCCACCAGCAGGGGGACAGGGTTTAGCACCGGGGAGCTGTTTTTT. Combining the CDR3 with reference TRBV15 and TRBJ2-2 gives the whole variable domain DAMVIQNPRYQVTQFGKPVTLSCSQTLNHNVMYWYQQKSSQAPKLLFHYYDKDFNNEADTPDNFQSRRPNTSFCFLDIRSPGLGDTAMYLCATSRGTGFSTGELFFGEGSRLTVL.